These T cell receptor beta chains were read from a single sample in a study of STAT5B mutations in CD4+ large granular lymphocyte leukemia. TCRdb's copy holds only in-frame clones and misses some; the assay was immunoSEQ multiplex PCR. The repertoire holds roughly 29,000 clones, with roughly three quarters as singletons. What was sequenced was CD4+ T cells from blood buffy coats. The origin of the receptors is a human donor in good health. Both conserved end residues are part of each CDR3. The order of the fields is J gene, D gene, V gene, clone size, CDR3 DNA, CDR3 protein. A D gene is named only where the DNA matches it firmly. Clone size appears in some rows only: once, few, many, or a class for an expanded clone.

TRBJ2-7,TRBD2,TRBV10-2,NA,TGCGCCAGCAGTGAGACTAGCGGGGATGCCTACGAGCAGTACTTC,CASSETSGDAYEQYF
TRBJ2-1,TRBD1,TRBV4-2,NA,TGTGCCAGCAGCCAAGATTTGGACAGGGGATACAATGAGCAGTTCTTC,CASSQDLDRGYNEQFF
TRBJ2-7,NA,TRBV15,few,TGTGCCACCAGCAGAGCCCAATTTGGGGGCTACGAGCAGTACTTC,CATSRAQFGGYEQYF
TRBJ2-1,NA,TRBV5-1,NA,TGCGCCAGCAGCTTGGCCCGGGGGCCCTACAATGAGCAGTTCTTC,CASSLARGPYNEQFF
TRBJ2-3,NA,TRBV11-3,NA,TGTGCCAGCAGCTTATTGTCTAGCACAGATACGCAGTATTTT,CASSLLSSTDTQYF
TRBJ2-2,TRBD1,TRBV18,NA,TGTGCCAGCTCACCCGGACAGGCGAACACCGGGGAGCTGTTTTTT,CASSPGQANTGELFF
TRBJ2-5,NA,TRBV2,NA,TGTGCCAGCAGCCCTAAGGAGACCCAGTACTTC,CASSPKETQYF
TRBJ1-1,NA,TRBV30,few,TGTGCCTGGAGTGCCCACCTTTCCGGGGAAACTGAAGCTTTCTTT,CAWSAHLSGETEAFF
TRBJ2-7,NA,TRBV18,NA,TGTGCCAGCTCACCACCGGGATCCACGGGCGAGCAGTACTTC,CASSPPGSTGEQYF
TRBJ1-1,NA,TRBV7-2,NA,TGTGCCAGCAGCCTCCCCGGGGTGGGCACTGAAGCTTTCTTT,CASSLPGVGTEAFF
TRBJ1-5,NA,TRBV6-1,NA,TGTGCCAGCAGTGAAGCGGGAAGGGGGGGCCAGCCCCAGCATTTT,CASSEAGRGGQPQHF
TRBJ2-5,TRBD2,TRBV7-9,NA,TGTGCCAGCAGCTTATCTAGCGGGGGGGCCTGGGAGACCCAGTACTTC,CASSLSSGGAWETQYF
TRBJ2-7,NA,TRBV11-3,NA,TGTGCCAGCAGCCCCCTCGGACGGGACTACGAGCAGTACTTC,CASSPLGRDYEQYF
TRBJ1-5,NA,TRBV2,NA,TGTGCCAGCAGTGAGGGGGGAACTCAGCCCCAGCATTTT,CASSEGGTQPQHF
TRBJ2-3,NA,TRBV10-3,NA,TGTGCCATCAGGGACGCATATTCAGATACGCAGTATTTT,CAIRDAYSDTQYF
TRBJ2-7,NA,TRBV10-3,NA,TGTGCCATCACGCGAGGGGAAGGCTACGAGCAGTACTTC,CAITRGEGYEQYF
TRBJ2-2,NA,TRBV28,NA,TGTGCCAGCAGTGGGATGACAGTCACCGGGGAGCTGTTTTTT,CASSGMTVTGELFF
TRBJ2-5,NA,TRBV7-2,NA,TGTGCCAGCAGCTTAGGTGGGCTGCTCCTCCAAGAGACCCAGTACTTC,CASSLGGLLLQETQYF
TRBJ2-1,TRBD2,TRBV28,NA,TGTGCCAGCAGAGAGAGCGGGGGGGCACACAATGAGCAGTTCTTC,CASRESGGAHNEQFF
TRBJ1-6,TRBD1,TRBV2,once,TGTGCCAGCAGTGAAGTAGGGGGGACAGGGGGCTCACCCCTCCACTTT,CASSEVGGTGGSPLHF
TRBJ1-1,NA,TRBV7-8,NA,TGTGCCAGCAGCTTAGAGGGCATTGACACTGAAGCTTTCTTT,CASSLEGIDTEAFF
TRBJ1-4,TRBD1,TRBV2,few,TGTGCCACAAACAGGGGGGTAGGTGAAAAACTGTTTTTT,CATNRGVGEKLFF
TRBJ2-1,NA,TRBV30,NA,TGTGCCTGGAGTCCAAACTCCTACAATGAGCAGTTCTTC,CAWSPNSYNEQFF
TRBJ2-6,NA,TRBV29-1,few,TGCAGCGTTGAAGATCCTGACAGCTTCTCTGGGGCCAACGTCCTGACTTTC,CSVEDPDSFSGANVLTF
TRBJ1-3,NA,TRBV5-1,once,TGCGCCAGCAGCTTGGTAGGGTCAGTTGGAAACACCATATATTTT,CASSLVGSVGNTIYF
TRBJ1-3,NA,TRBV7-2,NA,TGTGCCAGCAGCCCCCGGGAGGGGCTTGGAAACACCATATATTTT,CASSPREGLGNTIYF
TRBJ2-5,NA,TRBV7-9,NA,TGTGCCAGCAGCTTAGTTGGGGGAGAGACCCAGTACTTC,CASSLVGGETQYF
TRBJ2-2,TRBD1,TRBV7-3,few,TGTGCCAGCAGCTGGACCACCCCAGGGGGCACCGGGGAGCTGTTTTTT,CASSWTTPGGTGELFF
TRBJ1-4,NA,TRBV5-6,once,TGTGCCAGCAGCTTACAGGGCCCTAATGAAAAACTGTTTTTT,CASSLQGPNEKLFF